The 27 T cell receptor beta chains below all came from one sample that was sequenced in a study of molecular identifiers for immune sequencing clone quantification. TCRdb recomputed calls from the PCR reads with MiXCR, one row per CDR3 protein. The sample records about 640,000 distinct CDR3 sequences, around 20% being singletons. Material for sequencing was naive CD8+ T cells from blood, with Jurkat cell RNA spiked in. Indicated subset: FACS-sorted CD8+CD4-CCR7+CD45RA+ naive T cells. Receptors originate from a human donor in good health. Some libraries in this study had Jurkat cell RNA spiked in.

Only a few counts were recorded for this clonotype. V gene TRBV19 combines with J gene TRBJ2-1; D is unclear. The V end was cut by 9 bases, the J end by 4 bases, with 16 bases between. CDR1 is LNHDA, CDR2 SQIVND, per germline (reference sequence). This CDR3 has 14 amino acids. DNA for the CDR3: TGTGCCAGCACTTCATTAGGTAGTTACAATGAGCAGTTCTTC. Translating gives CASTSLGSYNEQFF.

Regarding this clonotype: At one boundary the junction diverges from the germline segment, which might be a read error. The genes are TRBV7-2 and TRBJ2-3; D ambiguous. The CDR3 has 15 residues. Germline lookup yields CDR1 SGHTA and CDR2 FQGNSA. The DNA for the CDR3 is TGTGCCAGCAGCTTGGTAACAATTAGCACAGATACACAGTGTTTT. This sequence encodes CASSLVTISTDTQCF.

This clonotype came up many times. V and J are TRBV29-1 and TRBJ2-7; possibly TRBD2 for D (5 bases). Germline assignment: CDR1 SQVTM and CDR2 ANQGSEA. V was pared by 4 bases and J by 4 bases, with 8 bases between. This CDR3 region has 11 residues. CDR3 loop: CSVVTGYEQYF. The CDR3 region has the DNA TGCAGCGTTGTAACGGGGTACGAGCAGTACTTC.

This clonotype was observed many times. The chain links TRBV2 to TRBJ2-3; 12 bases are a match to TRBD2. The germline CDR1 and CDR2 sequences are SNHLY and FYNNEI. V shed 5 bases, J shed 2 bases, and the junction held 14 bases outside the gene matches. This CDR3 spans 19 amino acids. This CDR3 is CASSHTSGGTLLYTDTQYF. CDR3 coding DNA: TGTGCCAGCAGTCACACTAGCGGGGGGACGTTACTATACACAGATACGCAGTATTTT.

Turning to this clonotype: Since a much larger clone is just one base distant, this may be a read error. This chain joins TRBV7-8 and TRBJ2-7; D gene uncertain. The CDR3 covers 14 residues. The V and J ends lost 1 base and 7 bases respectively, with 14 bases between them. Germline V lookup: CDR1 SGHVS, CDR2 FQNEAQ. In nucleotides, the CDR3 is TGTGCCAGCAGCTTAGATTTCCCCCAGCTAGAGCAGTACTTC. Residues: CASSLDFPQLEQYF.

Comment on this clonotype: This may be a read error, as it is one base from a much larger clone. The CDR3 region is CASSGPVSSGTDTQYF. CDR3 sequence (DNA): TGTGCCAGCAGTGGCCCAGTAAGTTCTGGCACAGATACGCAGTATTTT. This rearrangement joins TRBV2 to TRBJ2-3; D is uncertain. Germline CDR1 is SNHLY and CDR2 is FYNNEI. This CDR3 contains 16 residues. Trimming shortened V by 4 bases and J by 1 base, and 15 bases separated the two germline ends.

This clonotype was found many times. The V call is TRBV20-1, the J call TRBJ2-7; 12 bases match TRBD2. Germline CDR1 DFQATT, CDR2 SNEGSKA (reference sequence). This CDR3 region has 17 residues. V was pared by 1 base and J by 0 bases, with 7 bases of the junction left unmatched. CDR3 sequence reads: CSARASGTSGYSYEQYF. The DNA for the CDR3 is TGCAGTGCTAGAGCCAGCGGGACTAGCGGGTACTCCTACGAGCAGTACTTC.

The chain joins TRBV9 to TRBJ2-3; D remains ambiguous. Per germline, CDR1 SGDLS and CDR2 YYNGEE. V shed 4 bases and J shed 4 bases, with 19 bases lying between them. The CDR3 runs 16 residues. CDR3 region: CASSLEDGRGADTQYF. CDR3 DNA: TGTGCCAGCAGCTTAGAGGACGGCAGAGGCGCAGATACGCAGTATTTT.

This clonotype has a count of ten or more. V gene TRBV7-2 combines with J gene TRBJ2-7; the D call may be TRBD1 or TRBD2 (7 bases each). This CDR3 comprises 14 residues. Germline-derived CDR1 and CDR2 are SGHTA and FQGNSA. V lost 1 base and J lost 7, with 14 bases in between. CDR3 nucleotides: TGTGCCAGCAGCTTAGGGCGACAGGGAGGGGAGCAGTACTTC. Its translation: CASSLGRQGGEQYF.

As concerns this clonotype: A read error may explain this, as a much larger clone is one base away. The rearrangement links TRBV27 to TRBJ1-1; 7 nucleotides agree with TRBD1. V lost 2 bases and J lost 3; bases outside the gene matches: 6. The CDR3 sequence is 15 residues long. Per the germline V gene, CDR1 is MNHEY and CDR2 is SMNVEV (reference sequence). The CDR3 nucleotides are TGTGCCAGCAGTTTAGGGACAGAGCTTTACACTGAAGCTTTCTTT. Its translation is CASSLGTELYTEAFF.

Comment on this clonotype: A read error may explain this, as a much larger clone is one base away. J is TRBJ2-5 and V is TRBV12-3 or TRBV12-4; D is uncertain. V was pared by 6 bases and J by 0 bases, with 14 bases between. The CDR3 has 15 amino acids. Here the CDR3 DNA reads TGTGCCAGCAGCCACAGCCTTCGGTACCAAGAGACCCAGTACTTC. Translated, it gives CASSHSLRYQETQYF.

This clonotype came up many times. The chain is built from TRBV4-2 and TRBJ1-1; D is unresolved. The germline V gene encodes CDR1 LGHNA and CDR2 YNFKEQ. The CDR3 has 12 amino acids. Trimming removed 1 base from V and 7 bases from J, with 7 bases in between. CDR3 nucleotide sequence: TGTGCCAGCAGCCAAGGACAACTTGAAGCTTTCTTT. Encoded protein: CASSQGQLEAFF.

To note about this clonotype: At one of its ends the junction is not consistent with the germline gene, which may arise from a read error. J is TRBJ2-3 and V is TRBV19, with TRBD2 identical over 10 bases. CDR1 and CDR2 (germline): LNHDA, SQIVND (reference sequence). The CDR3 runs to 16 residues. The CDR3 DNA reads TGTGCCCGTAGTCCATTAGCGGGGGGAATCACAGATACGCAGTATTTT. Its translation: CARSPLAGGITDTQYF.

Ten or more counts support this clonotype. The rearrangement uses TRBV6-1 and TRBJ1-1; D possibly corresponds to TRBD1 (5 bases). Trimming left V 3 bases short and J 4 bases short, with 15 bases between. The CDR3 is 15 amino acids. Germline CDR1 and CDR2: MNHNS and SASEGT. CDR3 residues: CASSDIGAGVTEAFF. For the CDR3, the DNA is TGTGCCAGCAGTGATATAGGGGCTGGAGTCACTGAAGCTTTCTTT.

This clonotype was counted ten times or more. The CDR3, as DNA: TGCGCCAGCAGCCAAAGCGTTGGTATCTTGGCAGATACGCAGTATTTT. Translated, it gives CASSQSVGILADTQYF. V gene TRBV4-1 combines with J gene TRBJ2-3; D uncertain. Trimming took off 2 bases at V and 4 bases at J, with 16 bases between the two ends. The CDR3 is made up of 16 amino acids. Germline CDR1 and CDR2: MGHRA and YSYEKL.

At least ten counts were recorded for this clonotype. V usage is TRBV19 and J usage is TRBJ2-1, with D unresolved. Germline V gene data show CDR1 as LNHDA and CDR2 as SQIVND (reference sequence). This CDR3 comprises 15 residues. Trimming took 5 bases from V and 0 from J, leaving 11 bases between them. Written as DNA, the CDR3 is TGTGCCAGTAGTTTCTCCCCGAGCTCCTACAATGAGCAGTTCTTC. It translates to CASSFSPSSYNEQFF.

This clonotype was counted only a few times. The rearrangement uses TRBV4-3 and TRBJ1-2; the match to TRBD1 covers 9 bases. Germline trimming cut 4 bases from V and 4 bases from J; bases unmatched to any gene: 7. Per germline, CDR1 LGHNA and CDR2 YSLEER. This CDR3 spans 15 amino acids. CDR3 loop: CASSPGQGSSYGYTF. CDR3 nucleotides: TGCGCCAGCAGCCCAGGACAGGGGTCCTCCTATGGCTACACCTTC.

Concerning this clonotype: This may come from a read error, since a much larger clone is one base off. This sequence joins TRBV20-1 and TRBJ2-7; 14 nucleotides line up with TRBD2. The CDR3 runs 21 residues. Losses at the gene ends were 8 bases for V and 7 bases for J; bases not matched to a gene: 31. CDR1 is DFQATT, CDR2 SNEGSKA, per germline (reference sequence). DNA for the CDR3: TGCAGTACCACAGCCGGGACTAGCGGGAGTACCCCACAGAAATTTACGCGGGAGCAGTACTTC. Translating gives CSTTAGTSGSTPQKFTREQYF.

CDR3 residues: CSVLLDSSPNYGYTF. The CDR3 DNA reads TGCAGCGTTTTACTGGACAGCTCTCCTAACTATGGCTACACCTTC. The chain employs TRBV29-1 and TRBJ1-2, with a possible D match to TRBD1 (6 bases). There are 15 residues in the CDR3. Deletions cut 5 bases from V and 0 bases from J, with 16 bases between. Germline lookup yields CDR1 SQVTM and CDR2 ANQGSEA.

This clonotype was detected many times. The chain has TRBV7-8 and TRBJ2-4, with TRBD2 matching over 13 bases. The germline CDR1 and CDR2 sequences are SGHVS and FQNEAQ. This CDR3 is built from 18 residues. Trimming cost V 5 bases and J 0 bases; bases outside gene matches: 7. In DNA, the CDR3 is TGTGCCAGCAGCGCCGGACTAGCGGGAGTTGAAGCCAAAAACATTCAGTACTTC. Protein product: CASSAGLAGVEAKNIQYF.

About this clonotype: A single base separates this from a much larger clone, so it may be a read error. This chain's CDR3 is CASSQAPRYASGNTIYF. The CDR3 DNA follows: TGTGCCAGCAGCCAAGCTCCGCGATATGCCTCTGGAAACACCATATATTTT. This chain connects TRBV3-1 to TRBJ1-3; D remains ambiguous. Per the germline V gene, CDR1 is LGHDT and CDR2 is YNNKEL (reference sequence). V was clipped by 1 base and J by 0 bases, with 13 bases between them. CDR3 length: 17 amino acids.

This clonotype has at least ten counts. V usage is TRBV27 and J usage is TRBJ2-7, with TRBD2 matching over 9 bases. Looked up from germline, CDR1 is MNHEY and CDR2 is SMNVEV (reference sequence). The CDR3 covers 15 residues. The junction had 2 bases not matched to a gene; V was cut back by 0 bases and J by 2 bases. CDR3 sequence (DNA): TGTGCCAGCAGTTTATCTAGCGGGGGCACCTACGAGCAGTACTTC. The encoded protein is CASSLSSGGTYEQYF.

This clonotype was counted at least ten times. This chain links TRBV7-9 with TRBJ2-1, with TRBD2 as a possible D gene (6 bases). This CDR3 is 13 amino acids long. V lost 6 bases and J lost 5, with 11 bases in between. The germline V gene encodes CDR1 SEHNR and CDR2 FQNEAQ (reference sequence). CDR3 coding DNA: TGTGCCAGCAGACCGGGACTCAACAATGAGCAGTTCTTC. This encodes CASRPGLNNEQFF.

This clonotype was counted a few times. The chain joins TRBV12-3 or TRBV12-4 to TRBJ1-4; the D gene is possibly TRBD1 (5 bases). The CDR3 loop spans 16 amino acids. Trimming cost V 5 bases and J 5 bases, with 18 bases left between them. The CDR3 is CASSGVGGAQNEKLFF. CDR3 coding DNA: TGTGCCAGCAGTGGGGTCGGCGGGGCGCAAAATGAAAAACTGTTTTTT.

V gene TRBV11-2 combines with J gene TRBJ1-6, with D unclear. Trimming removed 4 bases at V and 8 bases at J, with 15 bases between. CDR3 length: 15 residues. Germline V gene lookup returns CDR1 SGHAT and CDR2 FQNNGV. The CDR3 spells CASSSLVEPDSPLHF. CDR3 sequence (DNA): TGTGCCAGCAGCTCCCTCGTCGAACCCGATTCACCCCTCCACTTT.

This clonotype has a count of ten or more. The chain carries TRBV29-1 and TRBJ1-1; D call uncertain. Germline lookup yields CDR1 SQVTM and CDR2 ANQGSEA. The CDR3 covers 13 residues. V lost 3 bases and J 5 bases, leaving 13 bases between the germline ends. DNA of the CDR3: TGCAGCGTTGATTGGCCCGAAGGGACTGAAGCTTTCTTT. Translation gives CSVDWPEGTEAFF.

The chain links TRBV10-3 to TRBJ1-3; D gene uncertain. The CDR3 is made up of 15 amino acids. The V end was cut by 3 bases, the J end by 4 bases, with 13 bases between. CDR1 is ENHRY and CDR2 is SYGVKD in the germline V gene. Here the CDR3 DNA reads TGTGCCATCAGTGATTCCTGGGATTGGGGAAACACCATATATTTT. It yields the protein CAISDSWDWGNTIYF.